A selection of T cell receptor beta chains follows, all from one sample in a study of T cells in narcolepsy. Measured with immunoSEQ multiplex PCR; TCRdb has only the in-frame clones, and not every one. This table has roughly 30,000 clones, 79% appearing once. The sequencing sample was made of memory (CD45RA-) CD4+ T cells from blood. These receptor sequences come from a human donor in good health. CDR3s include the opening cysteine and the closing phenylalanine or tryptophan. D genes are given only for firm matches. The size of a clone is reported for some rows only, either as once, few or many, or as a class for expanded clones.

clone size,D gene,V gene,J gene,CDR3 DNA,CDR3 protein
.,.,TRBV29-1,TRBJ2-3,TGCAGCGTTGAGGGCAACACAGATACGCAGTATTTT,CSVEGNTDTQYF
.,TRBD1,TRBV2,TRBJ1-2,TGTGCCAGCAGTGGACAGGGGGCCTATACCCATGGCTACACCTTC,CASSGQGAYTHGYTF
.,TRBD2,TRBV2,TRBJ2-3,TGTGCCAGCTCCGGGGGGTACCCGGTCACAGATACGCAGTATTTT,CASSGGYPVTDTQYF
.,TRBD2,TRBV6-1,TRBJ2-2,TGTGCCAGCGGGGGACTAGCGGGACGATCCGGGGAGCTGTTTTTT,CASGGLAGRSGELFF
.,.,TRBV6-1,TRBJ2-2,TGTGCCAGCAGTGAAGCGGCAGGGGCATTAACCGGGGAGCTGTTTTTT,CASSEAAGALTGELFF
.,.,TRBV5-1,TRBJ1-1,TGCGCCAGCAGCTCGAGGGCGGGGGGTTCTTATATTTTGAACACTGAAGCTTTCTTT,CASSSRAGGSYILNTEAFF
.,TRBD1,TRBV11-2,TRBJ2-5,TGTGCCAGCAGCATGGACAGGGAAGAGACCCAGTACTTC,CASSMDREETQYF
.,TRBD1,TRBV5-5,TRBJ1-1,TGTGCCAGCAGCTTGGGGACAGGAGGCACTGAAGCTTTCTTT,CASSLGTGGTEAFF
.,.,TRBV4-1,TRBJ1-3,TGCGCCAGCAGCCGGGGGGGCGCGGGAAACACCATATATTTT,CASSRGGAGNTIYF
.,TRBD2,TRBV27,TRBJ2-1,TGTGCCAGCAGTCCATCGGGGGGGGACTGGCCGGCAATCGACAATGAGCAGTTCTTC,CASSPSGGDWPAIDNEQFF
.,TRBD2,TRBV6-1,TRBJ2-7,TGTGCCAGCAGCATGGGAGGGCTCGAGCAGTACTTC,CASSMGGLEQYF
.,TRBD2,TRBV5-1,TRBJ2-3,TGCGCCAGCAGCCAGGGACTAAACACAGATACGCAGTATTTT,CASSQGLNTDTQYF
once,.,TRBV6-5,TRBJ2-3,TGTGCCAGCAGGCGAGAGCGTACGACAGATACGCAGTATTTT,CASRRERTTDTQYF
few,TRBD1,TRBV7-4,TRBJ2-6,TGTGCCAGCAGCAGACAGGGGTCGTCTGGGGCCAACGTCCTGACTTTC,CASSRQGSSGANVLTF
few,.,TRBV5-1,TRBJ1-1,TGCGCCAGCAGCGGGGGTTCCGGGGGTCACTTTTTAACTGAAGCTTTCTTT,CASSGGSGGHFLTEAFF
.,.,TRBV19,TRBJ2-5,TGTGCCAGTCAACAGGGAAACCAAGAGACCCAGTACTTC,CASQQGNQETQYF
.,.,TRBV7-3,TRBJ1-1,TGTGCCAGCAGCTTCGTGGGGGGAAGCACTGAAGCTTTCTTT,CASSFVGGSTEAFF
.,.,TRBV7-9,TRBJ2-7,TGTGCCAGCAGCTCCGGGACGGCTCTGTCCTACGAGCAGTACTTC,CASSSGTALSYEQYF
.,.,TRBV6-5,TRBJ2-1,TGTGCCAGCAGAAGGCAGGGAAAGCAGTTCTTC,CASRRQGKQFF
.,.,TRBV2,TRBJ1-2,TGTGCCAGCAGCCGGACAGACTATGGCTACACCTTC,CASSRTDYGYTF
.,.,TRBV10-3,TRBJ2-5,TGTGCCATCAGTGAGATAGGCTATCACCAGTACTTC,CAISEIGYHQYF
.,TRBD2,TRBV7-2,TRBJ2-5,TGTGCCAGCAGCACACCTAGCGGGAGGACCCAGTACTTC,CASSTPSGRTQYF
few,.,TRBV12-5,TRBJ2-1,TGTGCTAGCGAACGGAGATTGGGTGAGCAGTTCTTC,CASERRLGEQFF
.,TRBD1,TRBV5-1,TRBJ2-7,TGCGCCAGCAGCCCAAGGCCGGGACAGGGGGCTTACGAGCAGTACTTC,CASSPRPGQGAYEQYF
once,.,TRBV28,TRBJ1-3,TGTGCCAGCATGCGGAGTAGGGCCAGGGGCTCCGGAAACACCATATATTTT,CASMRSRARGSGNTIYF
.,TRBD2,TRBV11-2,TRBJ2-1,TGTGCCAGCAGCTTCACTAGCGGGGGCTACAGGGGGCAGTTCTTC,CASSFTSGGYRGQFF
once,.,TRBV5-1,TRBJ1-6,TGCGCCAGCAGCTTGGAAGGTGGAGCTCATTCACCCCTCCACTTT,CASSLEGGAHSPLHF
once,TRBD2,TRBV18,TRBJ2-1,TGTGCCAGCTCACTTTCAGGTAGCGGGAAGGCGGATGAGCAGTTCTTC,CASSLSGSGKADEQFF
.,.,TRBV7-2,TRBJ1-2,TGTGCCAGCAGCTCTCGGACAGATGGCTACACCTTC,CASSSRTDGYTF
.,.,TRBV5-1,TRBJ2-7,TGCGCCAGCAGCTTGGTGCCAGGCGCCTCCTACGAGCAGTACTTC,CASSLVPGASYEQYF
few,.,TRBV2,TRBJ1-5,TGTGCCAGCACCCGGGACCCCCGAGAGCCCCAGCATTTT,CASTRDPREPQHF
once,.,TRBV21-1,TRBJ1-2,TGTGCCAGCACTTGGGACAGGGGGACCTCCTATGGCTACACCTTC,CASTWDRGTSYGYTF
.,.,TRBV19,TRBJ2-7,TGTGCCAGTAGTATTTGGGCCACGGGGACCTACGAGCAGTACTTC,CASSIWATGTYEQYF
.,.,TRBV20-1,TRBJ1-2,TGCAGTGCTAGAGTGGTGGACGGCTACACCTTC,CSARVVDGYTF
.,.,TRBV5-5,TRBJ2-4,TGTGCCAGCAGCTCGAGAGGGGGGATTGCCAAAAACATTCAGTACTTC,CASSSRGGIAKNIQYF
.,.,TRBV11-2,TRBJ2-4,TGTGCCAGCAGCTTTACTATCGGCAGGCCCAAAAACATTCAGTACTTC,CASSFTIGRPKNIQYF
.,TRBD1,TRBV14,TRBJ2-7,TGTGCCAGCAGCCGACAACAGGGGCTGGGGGAGCAGTACTTC,CASSRQQGLGEQYF